This T cell receptor beta chain is from a study of T cell responses to AZD1222 COVID-19 vaccine. Findings of the study overall: Females outnumbered males among donors, who were mostly white British; clonal diversity was possibly underestimated.

Data came from immunoSEQ multiplex PCR; TCRdb stores just in-frame clones and leaves some out. The data contain 150,000 to 200,000 clones, 93% of them singletons. A note on this clone: Its target is unknown.

In germline, CDR1 is SGHDT, CDR2 YYEEEE. The CDR3 runs 13 residues. V was cut by 3 bases and J by 2 bases, with 9 bases left in between. The sequencing used peripheral blood, collected on day 0 of AZD1222 vaccination. The receptor was derived from an adult in good health. The chain recombines TRBV5-6 with TRBJ2-7; D call uncertain. Here the CDR3 DNA reads TGTGCCAGCAGCTCCGGACCCGCCTACGAGCAGTACTTC. Translated: CASSSGPAYEQYF.